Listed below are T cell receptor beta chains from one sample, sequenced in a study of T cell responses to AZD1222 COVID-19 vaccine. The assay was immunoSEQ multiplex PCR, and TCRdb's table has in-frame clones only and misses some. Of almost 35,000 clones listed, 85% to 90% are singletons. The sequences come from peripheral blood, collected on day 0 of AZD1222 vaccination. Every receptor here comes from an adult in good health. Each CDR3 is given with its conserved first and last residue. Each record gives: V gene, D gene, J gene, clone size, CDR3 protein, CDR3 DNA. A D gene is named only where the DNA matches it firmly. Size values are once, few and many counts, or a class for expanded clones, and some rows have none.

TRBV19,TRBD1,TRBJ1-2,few,CASSIQGAKNYGYTF,TGTGCCAGTAGTATACAGGGGGCAAAGAACTATGGCTACACCTTC
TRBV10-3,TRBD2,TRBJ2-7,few,CAISLRALAGEIDEQYF,TGTGCCATCAGCTTACGAGCTTTAGCGGGAGAAATCGACGAGCAGTACTTC
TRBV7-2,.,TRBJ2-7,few,CASSRRLASGSSEQYF,TGTGCCAGCAGCCGCCGACTTGCCAGCGGCTCCTCCGAGCAGTACTTC
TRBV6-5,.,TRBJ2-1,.,CASSYSRTSHEQFF,TGTGCCAGCAGTTACTCGCGGACCTCACATGAGCAGTTCTTC
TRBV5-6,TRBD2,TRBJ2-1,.,CASSGLVSYNEQFF,TGTGCCAGCAGTGGACTAGTCTCCTACAATGAGCAGTTCTTC
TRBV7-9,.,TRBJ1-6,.,CASSFRQSSYNSPLHF,TGTGCCAGCAGCTTCCGGCAGAGCTCCTATAATTCACCCCTCCACTTT
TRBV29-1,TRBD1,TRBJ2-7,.,CSGGTGHYEQYF,TGCAGCGGAGGGACAGGACACTACGAGCAGTACTTC
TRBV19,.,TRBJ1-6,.,CASRPPTRSDSPLHF,TGTGCCAGTAGACCACCTACAAGAAGTGATTCACCCCTCCACTTT
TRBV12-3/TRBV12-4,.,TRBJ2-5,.,CASSPSGPGAQYF,TGTGCCAGCAGCCCCTCTGGACCTGGCGCCCAGTACTTC
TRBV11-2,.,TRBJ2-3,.,CASSTVGITDTQYF,TGTGCCAGCAGCACAGTGGGGATCACAGATACGCAGTATTTT
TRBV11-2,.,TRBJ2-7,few,CASSSQGYEQYF,TGTGCCAGCAGCTCTCAGGGGTACGAGCAGTACTTC
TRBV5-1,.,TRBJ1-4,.,CASSVDSTNEKLFF,TGCGCCAGCAGCGTGGACAGTACTAATGAAAAACTGTTTTTT
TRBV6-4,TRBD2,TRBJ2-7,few,CASSDGRGREAPMSYEQYF,TGTGCCAGCAGTGACGGCCGAGGGCGGGAGGCGCCTATGAGCTACGAGCAGTACTTC
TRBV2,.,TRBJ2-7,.,CASSAGYEQYF,TGTGCCAGCAGTGCCGGATACGAGCAGTACTTC
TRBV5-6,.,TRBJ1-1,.,CASSLEEGTEAFF,TGTGCCAGCAGCTTGGAGGAGGGGACTGAAGCTTTCTTT
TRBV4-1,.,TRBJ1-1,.,CASSQGDPRTEAFF,TGCGCCAGCAGCCAGGGGGATCCCCGCACTGAAGCTTTCTTT
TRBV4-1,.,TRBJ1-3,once,CASSDGTESSGNTIYF,TGCGCCAGCAGCGACGGGACGGAGAGCTCTGGAAACACCATATATTTT
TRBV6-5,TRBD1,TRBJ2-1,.,CASSYPGQARGEQFF,TGTGCCAGCAGTTACCCCGGACAGGCCCGTGGTGAGCAGTTCTTC
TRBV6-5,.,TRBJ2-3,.,CASSYVPYFSSDTQYF,TGTGCCAGCAGTTACGTTCCATACTTTTCTTCAGATACGCAGTATTTT
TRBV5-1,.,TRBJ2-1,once,CASSPLADEQFF,TGCGCCAGCAGCCCCCTAGCAGATGAGCAGTTCTTC
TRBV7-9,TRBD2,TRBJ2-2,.,CASSLVGLENTGELFF,TGTGCCAGCAGCTTAGTGGGACTAGAGAACACCGGGGAGCTGTTTTTT
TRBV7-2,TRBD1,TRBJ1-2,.,CASSLGRQGYGYTF,TGTGCCAGCAGCTTAGGCCGACAGGGCTATGGCTACACCTTC
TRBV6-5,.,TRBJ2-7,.,CASRGTSSYEQYF,TGTGCCAGCAGGGGGACAAGCTCCTACGAGCAGTACTTC
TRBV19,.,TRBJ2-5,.,CASSPSLGETQYF,TGTGCCAGTAGCCCGTCCTTAGGAGAGACCCAGTACTTC
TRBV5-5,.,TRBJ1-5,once,CASSLRVESNQPQHF,TGTGCCAGCAGCTTGCGAGTAGAAAGCAATCAGCCCCAGCATTTT
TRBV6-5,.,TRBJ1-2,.,CASSYGRDGYTF,TGTGCCAGCAGTTACGGGAGGGATGGCTACACCTTC
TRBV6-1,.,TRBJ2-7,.,CASSEAGNGLNEQYF,TGTGCCAGCAGTGAAGCAGGAAACGGCTTAAACGAGCAGTACTTC
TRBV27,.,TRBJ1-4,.,CASSFGGGTKAEKLFF,TGTGCCAGCAGTTTTGGGGGCGGGACAAAGGCTGAAAAACTGTTTTTT
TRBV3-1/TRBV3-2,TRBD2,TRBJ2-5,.,CASSPGLAGIQETQYF,TGTGCCAGCAGCCCAGGACTAGCGGGGATCCAAGAGACCCAGTACTTC
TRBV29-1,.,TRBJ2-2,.,CSAQTNTGELFF,TGCAGCGCCCAGACGAACACCGGGGAGCTGTTTTTT
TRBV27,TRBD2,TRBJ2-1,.,CASTHLRGGNEQFF,TGTGCCAGCACCCATTTGCGGGGGGGCAATGAGCAGTTCTTC
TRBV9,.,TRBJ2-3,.,CASSVDPAEDTQYF,TGTGCCAGCAGCGTAGACCCAGCAGAGGATACGCAGTATTTT
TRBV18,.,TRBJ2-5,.,CASSPLDGSQETQYF,TGTGCCAGCTCACCGCTCGACGGTAGCCAAGAGACCCAGTACTTC
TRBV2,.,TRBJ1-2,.,CASSELSRANYGYTF,TGTGCCAGCAGTGAGCTCAGTAGGGCTAACTATGGCTACACCTTC
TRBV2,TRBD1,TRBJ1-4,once,CASKVIVGQGVEKLFF,TGTGCCAGCAAGGTTATAGTAGGGCAGGGGGTTGAAAAACTGTTTTTT
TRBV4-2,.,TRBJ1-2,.,CASSQALLATTGNYGYTF,TGTGCCAGCAGCCAAGCTTTATTGGCCACCACAGGGAACTATGGCTACACCTTC
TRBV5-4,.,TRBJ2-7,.,CASSSGLQREQYF,TGTGCCAGCAGCTCCGGGCTTCAGAGGGAGCAGTACTTC
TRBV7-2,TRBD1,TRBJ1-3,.,CASSLDNRGGSGNTIYF,TGTGCCAGCAGCTTAGACAACAGGGGGGGATCTGGAAACACCATATATTTT
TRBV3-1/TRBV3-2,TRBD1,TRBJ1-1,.,CASSRRDRANTEAFF,TGTGCCAGCAGCCGCCGGGACAGGGCGAACACTGAAGCTTTCTTT
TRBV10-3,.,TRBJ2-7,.,CAISDARHEQYF,TGTGCCATCAGTGATGCCCGCCACGAGCAGTACTTC
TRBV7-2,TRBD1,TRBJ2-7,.,CASSAGQGKPGAYEQYF,TGTGCCAGCAGCGCCGGACAGGGTAAACCCGGCGCCTACGAGCAGTACTTC
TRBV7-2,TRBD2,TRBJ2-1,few,CASSLALSGSSYNEQFF,TGTGCCAGCAGCTTAGCGCTGAGCGGGAGCTCCTACAATGAGCAGTTCTTC
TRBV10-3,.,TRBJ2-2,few,CAISDDTGTGELFF,TGTGCCATCAGTGATGACACGGGGACCGGGGAGCTGTTTTTT
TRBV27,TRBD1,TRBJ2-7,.,CASSGGTGEPYEQYF,TGTGCCAGCAGTGGGGGGACAGGGGAACCCTACGAGCAGTACTTC
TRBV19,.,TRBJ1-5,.,CASSIAGKFYSNQPQHF,TGTGCCAGTAGTATAGCAGGGAAATTCTATAGCAATCAGCCCCAGCATTTT
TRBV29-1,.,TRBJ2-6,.,CSVSLGGTGANVLTF,TGCAGCGTATCCTTAGGGGGGACCGGGGCCAACGTCCTGACTTTC
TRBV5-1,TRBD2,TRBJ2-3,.,CASRLAGGPQDTQYF,TGCGCCAGCAGACTAGCGGGGGGGCCTCAAGATACGCAGTATTTT
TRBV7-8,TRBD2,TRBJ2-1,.,CASSFSGGADEQFF,TGTGCCAGCAGCTTTAGCGGGGGGGCTGATGAGCAGTTCTTC
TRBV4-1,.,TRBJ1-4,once,CASSQPRVGATNEKLFF,TGCGCCAGCAGCCAACCACGGGTGGGGGCAACTAATGAAAAACTGTTTTTT
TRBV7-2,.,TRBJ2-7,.,CASSLATAYEQYF,TGTGCCAGCAGCTTAGCGACAGCATACGAGCAGTACTTC
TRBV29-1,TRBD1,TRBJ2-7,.,CSGDPDRVRYEQYF,TGCAGCGGGGACCCGGACAGGGTTCGCTACGAGCAGTACTTC
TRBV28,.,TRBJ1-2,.,CASSLSGFGYTF,TGTGCCAGCAGTTTATCTGGGTTTGGTTACACCTTC
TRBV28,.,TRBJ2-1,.,CASRKGVYNEQFF,TGTGCCAGCCGTAAAGGGGTATACAATGAGCAGTTCTTC
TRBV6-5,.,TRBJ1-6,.,CASSRSGNNSPLHF,TGTGCCAGCAGTAGGTCTGGGAATAATTCACCCCTCCACTTT
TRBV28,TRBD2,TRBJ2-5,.,CATSSSGGGETQYF,TGTGCCACGTCGTCAAGCGGGGGGGGAGAGACCCAGTACTTC
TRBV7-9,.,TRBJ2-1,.,CASAWGARTRTYNEQFF,TGTGCCAGCGCCTGGGGGGCCCGGACTCGTACCTACAATGAGCAGTTCTTC
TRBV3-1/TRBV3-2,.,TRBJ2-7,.,CASSQDFGAEQTYEQYF,TGTGCCAGCAGCCAAGATTTTGGTGCGGAGCAGACCTACGAGCAGTACTTC